This is a list of T cell receptor beta chains from one sample in a study of cytomegalovirus exposure and HLA in healthy donors. The protocol was immunoSEQ multiplex PCR, while the TCRdb copy is restricted to in-frame clones and leaves out a portion. The table includes around 180,000 clones, around four fifths detected once. The specimen was PBMCs. These receptors originate from a girl aged 10 to 17 in good health and CMV-seropositive. Each CDR3 is given with its conserved first and last residue. The D gene is left open where the match is weak. Where a row states a size, it is once, few, many or the class of an expanded clone; other rows omit it.

J gene,V gene,D gene,clone size,CDR3 DNA,CDR3 protein
TRBJ2-6,TRBV7-3,.,.,TGTGCCAGCAGCCCGACAGGTGATGGGGCCAACGTCCTGACTTTC,CASSPTGDGANVLTF
TRBJ2-2,TRBV19,.,.,TGTGCCAGCGGTGTTTGGAACACCGGGGAGCTGTTTTTT,CASGVWNTGELFF
TRBJ2-7,TRBV6-1,TRBD2,once,TGTGCCAGCAGGGATCTCGGGGGGGTTTGGTACGAGCAGTACTTC,CASRDLGGVWYEQYF
TRBJ1-2,TRBV5-1,.,.,TGCGCCAGCAGCCCGCTAACAGTGGGCCCTAACTATGGCTACACCTTC,CASSPLTVGPNYGYTF
TRBJ1-2,TRBV25-1,.,.,TGTGCCAGCAGTGAACACAGGGACCGACGGGGCTACACCTTC,CASSEHRDRRGYTF
TRBJ2-1,TRBV6-5,.,.,TGTGCCAGCAGCCCCAGCTCTTGGGCACAATATGAGCAGTTCTTC,CASSPSSWAQYEQFF
TRBJ2-3,TRBV6-1,TRBD1,.,TGTGCCAGCAGTCCTATGGGACAGTCCACAGATACGCAGTATTTT,CASSPMGQSTDTQYF
TRBJ2-7,TRBV11-2,TRBD1,.,TGTGCCAGCAGCTTAGGACAGGGCCTAAGCTACGAGCAGTACTTC,CASSLGQGLSYEQYF
TRBJ1-1,TRBV9,.,.,TGTGCCAGCAGCGGTAGCGGGAACACTGAAGCTTTCTTT,CASSGSGNTEAFF
TRBJ1-2,TRBV27,TRBD1,.,TGTGCCAGCAGTTTCCTTCCCCCGGGTCAGGGGGACTATGGCTACACCTTC,CASSFLPPGQGDYGYTF
TRBJ1-2,TRBV13,.,few,TGTGCCAGCAGCCCGTGGGAGGGGGTCATAGACTATGGCTACACCTTC,CASSPWEGVIDYGYTF
TRBJ1-1,TRBV19,.,.,TGTGCCAGTAGTATCCGAACAGGGTTAGGCACTGAAGCTTTCTTT,CASSIRTGLGTEAFF
TRBJ1-2,TRBV4-1,.,.,TGCGCCAGCAGCCAAGAAGGGGGGGTCCCTAACTATGGCTACACCTTC,CASSQEGGVPNYGYTF
TRBJ1-3,TRBV27,TRBD1,.,TGTGCCAGCGGGAGACAGGGGGACTCTGGAAACACCATATATTTT,CASGRQGDSGNTIYF
TRBJ2-7,TRBV7-9,TRBD2,.,TGTGCCAGCAGCGGTAGAGGTGCTAGCGGAACCTACGAGCAGTACTTC,CASSGRGASGTYEQYF
TRBJ1-5,TRBV10-3,.,.,TGTGCCATCAGTGAGTCGGCAGGGCCTCGTCAGCCCCAGCATTTT,CAISESAGPRQPQHF
TRBJ2-2,TRBV4-2,TRBD1,.,TGTGCCAGCAACACAGGGGGCGGGGAGCTGTTTTTT,CASNTGGGELFF
TRBJ2-7,TRBV6-1,.,.,TGTGCCAGCCTCCGGACAGCCAAAGTTCACGAGCAGTACTTC,CASLRTAKVHEQYF
TRBJ1-1,TRBV5-1,.,.,TGCGCCAGCAGCGGCGGGGGGGTGGAGGACACTGAAGCTTTCTTT,CASSGGGVEDTEAFF